This record covers a single T cell receptor (beta chain). No antigen is known for it. There are 18 residues in the CDR3. V was clipped by 3 bases and J by 1 base; unmatched bases: 11. The germline gives CDR1 KGHSH, CDR2 LQKENI. This entry is derived from a study of PD-L1 blockade in urothelial cancer. Looking at the study overall: Of prior chemotherapy regimens, patients had received between 0 and 3. The authors examined blood 3 weeks (second dose) and 6 weeks after treatment start.

General study results and limits: Below-median pretreatment blood TCR clonality was a predictor of better survival.

TCRdb's copy holds only in-frame clones and misses some; the assay was immunoSEQ multiplex PCR. The sample records approximately 32,000 clones, around 83% being singletons. The sample here was PBMCs, taken around atezolizumab (anti-PD-L1) treatment. The genes are TRBV18 and TRBJ1-3; 8 bases are a match to TRBD1. This receptor was taken from a man aged 60 to 75 with urothelial cancer. DNA for the CDR3: TGTGCCAGCTCACCTCAAGGGACCCAGGGGGCATCTGGAAACACCATATATTTT. Translated, it gives CASSPQGTQGASGNTIYF.